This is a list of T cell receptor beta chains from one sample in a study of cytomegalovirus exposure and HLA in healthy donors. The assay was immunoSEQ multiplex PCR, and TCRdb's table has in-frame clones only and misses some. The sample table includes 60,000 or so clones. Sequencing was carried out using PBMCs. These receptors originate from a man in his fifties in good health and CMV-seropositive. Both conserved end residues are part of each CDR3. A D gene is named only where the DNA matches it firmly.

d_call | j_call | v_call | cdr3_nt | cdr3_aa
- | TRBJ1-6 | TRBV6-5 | TGTGCCAGCAGGACTAGTCTAGTAGCTTCACCCCTCCACTTT | CASRTSLVASPLHF
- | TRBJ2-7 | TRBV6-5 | TGTGCCAGCAGTTACTCATCTAACTCCTACGAGCAGTACTTC | CASSYSSNSYEQYF
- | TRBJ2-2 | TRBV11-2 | TGTGCCAGCAGCTTCGGGACAACGAACACCGGGGAGCTGTTTTTT | CASSFGTTNTGELFF
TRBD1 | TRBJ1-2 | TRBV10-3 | TGTGCCTCCACACCCGGACAGGGGGGAGGCTACACCTTC | CASTPGQGGGYTF
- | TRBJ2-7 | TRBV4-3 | TGCGCCAGCAGCCAAGATGCGGCAGGGGGGCTATACGAGCAGTACTTC | CASSQDAAGGLYEQYF
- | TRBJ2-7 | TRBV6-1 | TGTGCCAGCAGTGAATGGTGGGGCCCCTACGAGCAGTACTTC | CASSEWWGPYEQYF
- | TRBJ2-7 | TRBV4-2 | TGTGCCAGGAGTGAAGAGCAGTACTTC | CARSEEQYF
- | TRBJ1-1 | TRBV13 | - | CASSWGQGATEDFF
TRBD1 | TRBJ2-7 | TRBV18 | TGTGCCAGCTCACCAGACAGGGCCTACGAGCAGTACTTC | CASSPDRAYEQYF
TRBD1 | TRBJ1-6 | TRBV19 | TGTGCCAGTAGTCCCCGACAGGGTCCGGGTTCACCCCTCCACTTT | CASSPRQGPGSPLHF
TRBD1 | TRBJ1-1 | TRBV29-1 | TGCAGCGTTCAGGGGGATTTTATTGGCACTGAAGCTTTCTTT | CSVQGDFIGTEAFF
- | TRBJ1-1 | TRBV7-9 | TGTGCCAGCAGCTTAGGGGGGGTGGAAGCTTTCTTT | CASSLGGVEAFF
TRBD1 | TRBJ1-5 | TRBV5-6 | TGTGCCAGCAGCTTTTGGACAGGCGCCATTAGCAATCAGCCCCAGCATTTT | CASSFWTGAISNQPQHF
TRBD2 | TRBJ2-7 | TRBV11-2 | TGTGCCAGCAGCCCTCGCGGGACTAGCGGGAGCCTCTGGGAGCAGTACTTC | CASSPRGTSGSLWEQYF
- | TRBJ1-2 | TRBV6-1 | TGTGCCAGCATGAGGGGGGGGTTCGGCTACACCTTC | CASMRGGFGYTF
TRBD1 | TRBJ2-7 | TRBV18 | TGTGCCAGCTCACCTCCGGGACAGATAAACCGAAACGAGCAGTACTTC | CASSPPGQINRNEQYF
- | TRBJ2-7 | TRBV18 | TGTGCCAGCTCACCAGGGGGCCACGAGCAGTACTTC | CASSPGGHEQYF
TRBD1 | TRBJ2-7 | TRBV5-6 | TGTGCCAGCAGCTGGGCGGAGGTGGGACAGGGACCCGTATACGAGCAGTACTTC | CASSWAEVGQGPVYEQYF
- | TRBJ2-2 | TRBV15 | TGTGCCACCAGCGGGCGCCTGGGCACCGGGGAGCTGTTTTTT | CATSGRLGTGELFF
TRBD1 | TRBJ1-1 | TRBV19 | TGTGCCAGTACCTTCCTAGGACAGGTGAACACTGAAGCTTTCTTT | CASTFLGQVNTEAFF
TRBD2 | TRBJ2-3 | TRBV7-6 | TGTGCCAGCAGCACTGCTCTTAGCGGGGGCACAGATACGCAGTATTTT | CASSTALSGGTDTQYF
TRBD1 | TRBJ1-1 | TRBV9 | TGTGCCAGCAGCGTAGTGGGACAGGGGCAAGCTTTCTTT | CASSVVGQGQAFF
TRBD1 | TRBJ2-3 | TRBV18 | TGTGCCAGCTCACAGGGGGCGGATACGCAGTATTTT | CASSQGADTQYF
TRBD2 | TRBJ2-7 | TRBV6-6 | TGTGCCAGCAGTTACACGGCGGGGGGCTACGAGCAGTACTTC | CASSYTAGGYEQYF
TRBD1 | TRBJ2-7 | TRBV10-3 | TGTGCCATCAGTGAGTCGAAGGGGACAGGGTGGGACGAGCAGTACTTC | CAISESKGTGWDEQYF
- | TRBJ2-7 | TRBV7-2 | TGTGCCAGCAGCTTAGCGGGGGGATTCTCCTACGAGCAGTACTTC | CASSLAGGFSYEQYF
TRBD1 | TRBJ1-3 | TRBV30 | TGTGCCTGGAGTGCCTGGACAGGGGGCTCTGGAAACACCATATATTTT | CAWSAWTGGSGNTIYF
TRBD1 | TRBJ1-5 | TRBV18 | TGTGCCAGCTCACAAGCTATTACAGGGGGCACTCAGCCCCAGCATTTT | CASSQAITGGTQPQHF
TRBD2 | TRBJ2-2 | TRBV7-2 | TGTGCCAGCAGGTCTAGCGGGGGGACTAACACCGGGGAGCTGTTTTTT | CASRSSGGTNTGELFF
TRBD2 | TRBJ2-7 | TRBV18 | TGTGCCAGCTCACCCTATGGCGCGGGAGGGAACTACGAGCAGTACTTC | CASSPYGAGGNYEQYF
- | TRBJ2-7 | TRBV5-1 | TGCGCCAGCAGCCCGGGACTTATATACGAGCAGTACTTC | CASSPGLIYEQYF
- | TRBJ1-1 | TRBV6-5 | TGTGCCAGCAGGTCAAGGGCGGGGGGTACTGAAGCTTTCTTT | CASRSRAGGTEAFF
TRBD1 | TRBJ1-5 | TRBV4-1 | TGCGCCAGCAGCACCGGGACAGGGGACAATCAGCCCCAGCATTTT | CASSTGTGDNQPQHF
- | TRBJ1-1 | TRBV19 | TGTGCCAGTAGTTGGTGGGAGGACACTGAAGCTTTCTTT | CASSWWEDTEAFF
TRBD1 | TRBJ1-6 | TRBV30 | TGTGCCTGGAGTGTGGGACAGGGACATTCACCCCTCCACTTT | CAWSVGQGHSPLHF
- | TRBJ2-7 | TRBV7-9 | TGTGCCAGCAGCTTAGCCCGACAGGCAAGCTACGAGCAGTACTTC | CASSLARQASYEQYF
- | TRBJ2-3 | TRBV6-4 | TGTGCCAGCAGTGACGGCGGGGTTAGCACAGATACGCAGTATTTT | CASSDGGVSTDTQYF
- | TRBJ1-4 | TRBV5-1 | TGCGCCAGCAGCTTAGCGGGAGTTAATGAAAAACTGTTTTTT | CASSLAGVNEKLFF
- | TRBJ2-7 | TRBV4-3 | TGCGCCAGCAGCCAAGAGTTTGGGCCTTACGAGCAGTACTTC | CASSQEFGPYEQYF
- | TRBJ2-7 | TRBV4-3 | TGCGCCAGCAGCCGCGGCTTGAGTAGCTCCTACGAGCAGTACTTC | CASSRGLSSSYEQYF
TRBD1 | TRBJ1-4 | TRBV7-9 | TGTGCCAGCAGCCTCCTCTGGAGAGGGGGCGGGGAAAAACTGTTTTTT | CASSLLWRGGGEKLFF
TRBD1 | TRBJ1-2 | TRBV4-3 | TGCGCCAGCAGCCAAGATCCGACAGGGACGGGAGGCTACACCTTC | CASSQDPTGTGGYTF
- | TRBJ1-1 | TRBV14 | TGTGCCAGCAGCCCCCTCCGGACTGGAGGGACGAACACTGAAGCTTTCTTT | CASSPLRTGGTNTEAFF
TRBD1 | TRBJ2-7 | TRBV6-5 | TGTGCCAGCAGTGCCGGGACAGGATACGAGCAGTACTTC | CASSAGTGYEQYF
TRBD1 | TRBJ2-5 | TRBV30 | TGTGCCTGGAGCTCACCCGGGACAGCCCAAGAGACCCAGTACTTC | CAWSSPGTAQETQYF
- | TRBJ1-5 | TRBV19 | TGTGCCAGTAGTAATACAGGGAGCAATCAGCCCCAGCATTTT | CASSNTGSNQPQHF
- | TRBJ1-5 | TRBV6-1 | TGTGCCAGCAGTGAAGCCCCGGGAGGTAGCAATCAGCCCCAGCATTTT | CASSEAPGGSNQPQHF
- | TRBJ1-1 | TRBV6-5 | TGTGCCAGCAGTTACTCTGAGATGAACACTGAAGCTTTCTTT | CASSYSEMNTEAFF
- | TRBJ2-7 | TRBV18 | TGTGCCAGCTCACCGACTTTGCCGAGTACCGCCTACGAGCAGTACTTC | CASSPTLPSTAYEQYF
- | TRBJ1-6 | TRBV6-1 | TGTGCCAGCAGTGACGGCCTGCGGGCTGGGTCGAATTCACCCCTCCACTTT | CASSDGLRAGSNSPLHF
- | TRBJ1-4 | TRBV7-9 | TGTGCCAGCAGCTTAGCGGAGTTACCAACTAATGAAAAACTGTTTTTT | CASSLAELPTNEKLFF
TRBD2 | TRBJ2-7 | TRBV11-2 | TGTGCCAGCAGCCCGGGGGGGACTAGCGGGAGTCCGGAGCAGTACTTC | CASSPGGTSGSPEQYF
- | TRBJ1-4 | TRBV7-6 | TGTGCCAGCAGCTTAGTCATCGGACAGAATGAAAAACTGTTTTTT | CASSLVIGQNEKLFF
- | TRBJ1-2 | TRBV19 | TGTGCCAGTACCCTGTTAGGGGACTATGGCTACACCTTC | CASTLLGDYGYTF